The 10 T cell receptor beta chains listed next were all sequenced from one sample in a study of blood T cells in healthy people across ages. A sample-barcoded 5' primer and a J-beta primer mix were used in a second PCR of roughly 7 to 11 cycles. Using its own MiXCR run on the 5' RACE reads, TCRdb lists one record per CDR3 protein. Of 1.5 million to 2 million distinct CDR3 sequences in the sample, about two fifths were seen once. The specimen was blood. Receptors originate from a human donor in good health.

A note on this clonotype: This sequence is one base from a far larger clone and is likely a read error. V is TRBV7-3 and J is TRBJ1-1; D gene ambiguous. The CDR3 consists of 13 residues. Germline CDR1 SGHTA, CDR2 FQGTGA. The CDR3 DNA sequence: TGTGCCGGCAGCTTTTCAGAGAACACTGAAGCTTTCTTT. Amino acids: CAGSFSENTEAFF.

The rearrangement links TRBV2 to TRBJ1-5, with no clear D. From germline, CDR1 is SNHLY and CDR2 FYNNEI. V shed 4 bases and J shed 0 bases, with 10 bases lying between them. This CDR3 has 15 amino acids. The CDR3 here is CASSVGGLSNQPQHF. CDR3 nucleotide sequence: TGTGCCAGCAGTGTGGGAGGACTTAGCAATCAGCCCCAGCATTTT.

The J gene is TRBJ1-5, the V gene TRBV7-2, with 11 bases lining up with TRBD1. Germline assignment: CDR1 SGHTA and CDR2 FQGNSA. The trim removed 6 bases at V and 6 bases at J, leaving 7 bases unmatched. The CDR3 loop spans 15 amino acids. The CDR3 protein is CASSRWDRGSQPQHF. The CDR3 nucleotides read TGTGCCAGCAGTCGGTGGGACAGGGGGAGTCAGCCCCAGCATTTT.

This rearrangement joins TRBV6-5 to TRBJ2-7; D is uncertain. Per germline, CDR1 MNHEY and CDR2 SVGAGI. There are 14 residues in the CDR3. Trimming cost V 0 bases and J 5 bases, with 11 bases left between them. The CDR3 DNA sequence: TGTGCCAGCAGTTACTCGAGAATTTTCGACGAGCAGTACTTC. This gives the protein CASSYSRIFDEQYF.

This clonotype showed up just a few times. The chain employs TRBV20-1 and TRBJ2-7; D might be TRBD1 (5 bases). Germline V lookup: CDR1 DFQATT, CDR2 SNEGSKA (reference sequence). V lost 7 bases and J lost 3, with 13 bases in between. The CDR3 sequence is 12 residues long. CDR3 sequence (DNA): TGCAGTGGGTCAGATAGGGGCTACGAGCAGTACTTC. This translates into CSGSDRGYEQYF.

This clonotype was seen only a few times. The rearrangement joins TRBV14 to TRBJ2-4; 7 nucleotides match TRBD2. CDR3 length: 16 amino acids. Germline V CDR1 and CDR2: SGHDN, FVKESK. The junction had 10 bases not matched to a gene; V was cut back by 4 bases and J by 4 bases. The CDR3 loop is CASSPGEGRPKNIQYF. CDR3 DNA: TGTGCCAGCAGCCCTGGGGAGGGACGGCCTAAAAACATTCAGTACTTC.

This chain joins TRBV15 and TRBJ1-2; a possible D gene is TRBD1 (6 bases). Trimming left V 0 bases short and J 7 bases short, with 18 bases between. CDR1 LNHNV and CDR2 YYDKDF come from the germline V gene (reference sequence). The CDR3 has 16 residues. The CDR3 protein is CATSRDHGGREGGYTF. In nucleotides, the CDR3 is TGTGCCACCAGCAGAGATCACGGGGGGCGGGAGGGTGGCTACACCTTC.

CDR3 in DNA: TGTGCCAGCAGCCCCCACGGGGCAGGCACAGATACGCAGTATTTT. It is translated as CASSPHGAGTDTQYF. The gene calls are TRBV9 and TRBJ2-3, with D perhaps matching TRBD1 or TRBD2 (5 bases each). Trimming stripped 4 bases from V and 1 base from J, with 13 bases between. Germline V lookup: CDR1 SGDLS, CDR2 YYNGEE. This CDR3 is 15 amino acids long.

The chain couples TRBV20-1 to TRBJ2-7; TRBD1 agrees at 11 bases. Germline-derived CDR1 and CDR2 are DFQATT and SNEGSKA (reference sequence). The CDR3 consists of 17 residues. V lost 1 base to trimming and J lost 1 base; unmatched junction nucleotides: 9. The CDR3 here is CSARGTGGAGESYEQYF. DNA for the CDR3: TGCAGTGCTAGAGGGACAGGGGGCGCGGGGGAGTCCTACGAGCAGTACTTC.

This clonotype was seen just once. The rearrangement uses TRBV7-9 and TRBJ2-1; 16 bases are shared with TRBD2. The germline gives CDR1 SEHNR, CDR2 FQNEAQ (reference sequence). This CDR3 spans 19 amino acids. V shed 4 bases, J shed 1 base, and the junction held 7 bases outside the gene matches. CDR3 DNA sequence: TGTGCCAGCAGCTCCACTCCGGGACTAGCGGGGGGGTCCTACAATGAGCAGTTCTTC. This sequence encodes CASSSTPGLAGGSYNEQFF.